Listed below are T cell receptor beta chains from one sample, sequenced in a study of identical twins. From the 5' RACE reads, TCRdb called clonotypes with MiXCR, one entry per CDR3 protein. The top ten hold about 0.25% of the sample, which has 1.5 million or so distinct CDR3 sequences, about 30% seen once. The sequencing input was cord blood. The source of these receptors is a newborn girl in good health. Both conserved end residues are part of each CDR3. The order of the fields is V gene, D gene, J gene, clone size, CDR3 DNA, CDR3 protein. A D gene is named only where the DNA matches it firmly. Size values are once, few and many counts, or a class for expanded clones, and some rows have none.

TRBV20-1,NA,TRBJ2-7,few,TGCAGTGCTAGGCCAGCTTTGGAGGACTATTACTACGAGCAGTACTTC,CSARPALEDYYYEQYF
TRBV2,NA,TRBJ2-1,NA,TGTGCCAGCAGTGAAACCAGGGGGGCGACCTACAATGAGCAGTTCTTC,CASSETRGATYNEQFF
TRBV28,NA,TRBJ2-5,NA,TGTGCCAGCAGGCCCACTAGTAACCAAGAGACCCAGTACTTC,CASRPTSNQETQYF
TRBV5-1,TRBD1,TRBJ1-4,NA,TGCGCCAGCAGCCGGGGACAGGCCGCAACTAATGAAAAACTGTTTTTT,CASSRGQAATNEKLFF
TRBV7-2,NA,TRBJ1-2,NA,TGTGCCAGCAGCTTAAAAGGATTATCCGGGGGCTACACCTTC,CASSLKGLSGGYTF
TRBV15,NA,TRBJ2-4,NA,TGTGCCACCAGCAGGTCGGGTGCAGGGCGTACCCTCTACAATGAGCAGTACTTC,CATSRSGAGRTLYNEQYF
TRBV2,NA,TRBJ1-1,NA,TGTGCCAGCAGACCCGAAGGGGTGAGGAACACTGAAGCTTTCTTT,CASRPEGVRNTEAFF
TRBV6-6,TRBD2,TRBJ2-3,NA,TGTGCCAGCAGTTACTCAGGACTAGCGGCTTTGGGAGATACGCAGTATTTT,CASSYSGLAALGDTQYF
TRBV7-9,NA,TRBJ1-1,NA,TGTGCCAGCAGCTCCGGATTATATGACAGACAGTTGAACACTGAAGCTTTCTTT,CASSSGLYDRQLNTEAFF
TRBV11-2,TRBD1,TRBJ1-2,few,TGTGCCAGCAGCTCCCTAGGCCTCATTGACAGGGGGCCCCTCGACTATGGCTACACCTTC,CASSSLGLIDRGPLDYGYTF
TRBV4-2,TRBD2,TRBJ2-1,few,TGTGCCAGCAGCCAAGGGGGACTAGCGGACAATGAGCAGTTCTTC,CASSQGGLADNEQFF
TRBV9,NA,TRBJ2-1,few,TGTGCCAGCAGCGTAGGCGGCAGGGGAAGAAGTGAGCAGTTCTTC,CASSVGGRGRSEQFF
TRBV7-2,TRBD2,TRBJ2-7,NA,TGTGCCAGCAGCTTAGCTAGGGCTAGCGGGGGGAGGGATGAGCAGTACTTC,CASSLARASGGRDEQYF